The clone carrying this T cell receptor beta chain came up once. Trimming shortened V by 2 bases and J by 14 bases, and 15 bases separated the two germline ends. Germline CDR1 is SGHNT and CDR2 is YENEEA. This CDR3 comprises 12 residues. Here immunoSEQ multiplex PCR was the method, and the copy in TCRdb shows in-frame clones only, minus some. The sample carries under 300,000 clones, roughly 86% recorded once. This record belongs to a study of blood T cell repertoires in COVID-19. On the study more broadly: Some COVID-19 samples were acute and others convalescent; all came from the United States, Italy and Spain.

The clonotype was recovered from a woman aged 30 to 39 with acute or convalescent COVID-19. Material for sequencing was peripheral blood. The rearrangement joins TRBV11-3 to TRBJ1-2; D gene unclear. CDR3 amino acids: CASSLQLQRPTF. The CDR3 DNA reads TGTGCCAGCAGCTTACAATTACAGCGGCCAACCTTC. Full variable domain (rest looked up from reference TRBV11-3 and TRBJ1-2): EAGVVQSPRYKIIEKKQPVAFWCNPISGHNTLYWYLQNLGQGPELLIRYENEEAVDDSQLPKDRFSAERLKGVDSTLKIQPAELGDSAVYLCASSLQLQRPTFGSGTRLTVV.